The present entry profiles one TCR beta chain with its context. No antigen is known for it. Per germline, CDR1 LNHDA and CDR2 SQIVND (reference sequence). The CDR3 has 13 residues. This specimen comes from a study of T cells expressing NK-cell markers. Study details: Sorted CD3+CD56-NKG2C+, CD3+CD56+NKG2C+ and CD3+CD56+NKG2C- T cells supplied the TCR beta repertoires. There were seven HCMV-seropositive donors and one seronegative donor among the eight sequenced.

What made the TCR beta cDNA was 5'RACE template switching with UMIs. From the 5' RACE reads, TCRdb lists one entry per CDR3 protein and no DNA. The sample holds about 460,000 distinct CDR3 sequences. Study-wide points: Dominant NKG2C+ clonotype frequencies of about 1.0-8% of CD8+ T cells were measured in six or seven donors.

This receptor was obtained from a woman aged 45-60 years in good health. This chain joins TRBV19 and TRBJ2-2. Sequenced input: blood T cells: a sorted CD56 or NKG2C T cell subset, CD4+ or CD8+ T cells, or bulk PBMC T cells (not recorded which). CDR3 residues: CASSQDAGGELFF.